This T cell receptor (beta chain) came from a study of T-cell reconstitution after alpha-beta-depleted transplantation in children. General study points: T-cell numbers and diversity one year post-transplant derived largely from freshly generated T cells. There were some patients whose high TCRbeta diversity at day 60 came from surviving recipient T cells and thymic progenitors. At around two months after transplant, the alpha-beta T cells were reportedly derived from several hundred expanded clones that came from non-depleted graft cells.

Using unique molecular identifiers, the investigators prepared the TCRbeta library. In TCRdb, the PCR reads were re-called with MiXCR into one record per CDR3 protein. The sample lists about 980,000 distinct CDR3 sequences; 25% to 30% were seen once. With respect to this clonotype: The antigen is not known.

The germline gives CDR1 MNHEY, CDR2 SVGEGT. V dropped 5 bases and J dropped 4 bases, with 9 bases sitting between them. The CDR3 contains 12 residues. The clonotype originates from a boy under two years old who had a stem cell transplant for SCID, so the T cells may come from the graft donor. J is TRBJ2-7 and V is TRBV6-2 or TRBV6-3; the D is unclear. The material was PBMCs, mostly from graft donor cells, obtained 360 days after TCRalphabeta/CD19-depleted stem cell transplant. The CDR3 loop is CASSHNFYEQYF. CDR3 coding DNA: TGTGCCAGCAGTCACAACTTTTACGAGCAGTACTTC.